One sample yielded the 15 T cell receptor beta chains listed below, sequenced in a study of blood T cell repertoires in COVID-19. Clones were sequenced by immunoSEQ multiplex PCR, and TCRdb holds only the in-frame ones, with some missing. The sample yields about 170,000 clones, less than 85% seen once. The sequenced sample was peripheral blood. Source of these receptors: a woman older than 75 with active or convalescent COVID-19.

Only one count was recorded for this clone. The chain employs TRBV19 and TRBJ1-2, with 12 bases aligning to TRBD1. V lost 7 bases to trimming and J lost 8 bases; unmatched junction nucleotides: 8. CDR1 LNHDA and CDR2 SQIVND come from the germline V gene (reference sequence). The CDR3 covers 14 residues. The CDR3 is CASTPGGTGGGYTF. CDR3 coding DNA: TGTGCCAGTACCCCGGGGGGGACAGGGGGCGGCTACACCTTC.

The genes are TRBV3-1 (or the pseudogene TRBV3-2) and TRBJ2-1, with 9 bases identical to TRBD2. There are 16 residues in the CDR3. CDR1 and CDR2 (germline): LGHDT, YNNKEL (reference sequence). The J segment lost 6 bases and the V segment lost 0 bases, leaving 6 bases of the junction unmatched. The DNA of the CDR3 is TGTGCCAGCAGCCAAGAAAGGGGACTAGCCACCAATGAGCAGTTCTTC. This codes for CASSQERGLATNEQFF.

The V gene is TRBV28, the J gene TRBJ1-6; the match to TRBD1 covers 7 bases. The CDR3 is 15 amino acids. Losses at the gene ends were 6 bases for V and 7 bases for J; bases not matched to a gene: 9. The germline CDR1 and CDR2 sequences are MDHEN and SYDVKM. The CDR3 sequence is CASRTPGQLNSPLHF. The CDR3 nucleotides read TGTGCCAGCAGAACACCGGGACAGCTAAATTCACCCCTCCACTTT.

The V call is TRBV5-8, the J call TRBJ2-7; 7 bases agree with TRBD1. With V trimmed by 4 bases and J by 2 bases, 12 bases remained unmatched. CDR3 size: 16 residues. The germline V gene encodes CDR1 SGHTS and CDR2 YDEGEE. The CDR3 is CASSRNRDSYPYEQYF. CDR3 DNA sequence: TGTGCCAGCAGCCGAAATCGGGACAGTTACCCCTACGAGCAGTACTTC.

As for this clone: Other DNA sequences in the sample encode the same CDR3. The chain carries TRBV18 and TRBJ1-1, with TRBD1 as a possible D gene (6 bases). Per the germline V gene, CDR1 is KGHSH and CDR2 is LQKENI. The CDR3 has 15 amino acids. V lost 0 bases to trimming and J lost 2 bases, with 10 bases between them. The CDR3 is CASSPPSRGNTEAFF. DNA for the CDR3: TGTGCCAGCTCACCACCCAGCAGGGGAAACACTGAAGCTTTCTTT.

The chain carries TRBV6-5 and TRBJ1-5; unclear D gene. The CDR3 runs to 13 residues. CDR1 and CDR2 (germline): MNHEY, SVGAGI. The ends were cut back, 4 bases at V and 4 bases at J, with 8 bases in the middle. The CDR3 spells CASSSRENQPQHF. Written as DNA, the CDR3 is TGTGCCAGCAGTTCGAGGGAGAATCAGCCCCAGCATTTT.

This chain's CDR3 is CASSLWTGGDTEAFF. The CDR3 DNA reads TGTGCCAGTAGTCTCTGGACAGGGGGCGACACTGAAGCTTTCTTT. This chain uses TRBV19 with TRBJ1-1; 11 bases match TRBD1. Germline trimming cut 5 bases from V and 3 bases from J; bases unmatched to any gene: 5. CDR1 and CDR2 (germline): LNHDA, SQIVND (reference sequence). The CDR3 is 15 amino acids.

The chain links TRBV25-1 to TRBJ2-7, with a weak D call TRBD1 (5 bases). Germline CDR1 MGHDK, CDR2 SYGVNS. The CDR3 is made up of 15 amino acids. V lost 2 bases and J lost 4, with 15 bases in between. Here the CDR3 DNA reads TGTGCCAGCAGTGAAACAGGCCTGATCTTTTACGAGCAGTACTTC. Translation: CASSETGLIFYEQYF.

The genes are TRBV11-3 and TRBJ2-7; D call uncertain. CDR1 is SGHNT and CDR2 is YENEEA in the germline V gene. The V gene lost 3 bases and the J gene lost 7 bases, with 10 bases spanning the gap. This CDR3 spans 12 amino acids. CDR3 sequence (DNA): TGTGCCAGCAGCTTCACTTTAGATGAGCAGTACTTC. Protein product: CASSFTLDEQYF.

This chain links TRBV5-1 with TRBJ1-2; TRBD1 agrees at 10 bases. V shed 5 bases and J 7 bases; nucleotides not matched to a gene: 5. CDR3 length: 13 residues. In germline, CDR1 is SGHRS, CDR2 YFSETQ. The CDR3 sequence is CASRPGQGIGYTF. In DNA, the CDR3 is TGCGCCAGCAGGCCGGGACAGGGGATTGGCTACACCTTC.

The rearrangement uses TRBV10-1 and TRBJ2-1; 10 bases fit TRBD2. The CDR3 is 16 amino acids. Germline values: CDR1 WNHNN, CDR2 SYGVQD (reference sequence). The trim removed 0 bases at V and 8 bases at J, leaving 7 bases unmatched. CDR3 sequence (DNA): TGCGCCAGCAGTGAGTCGGTACTAGCGGGATATGATGAGCAGTTCTTC. Translation gives CASSESVLAGYDEQFF.

V gene TRBV7-2 combines with J gene TRBJ1-5; the D gene is possibly TRBD1 (5 bases). V lost 1 base and J 3 bases, leaving 7 bases between the germline ends. Germline V gene lookup returns CDR1 SGHTA and CDR2 FQGNSA. This CDR3 has 14 amino acids. The CDR3 reads CASSLGGANQPQHF. As DNA, the CDR3 is TGTGCCAGCAGCTTAGGTGGGGCCAATCAGCCCCAGCATTTT.

V is TRBV11-2 and J is TRBJ2-2, with TRBD2 as a possible D gene (6 bases). The CDR3 spans 13 residues. The V gene lost 7 bases and the J gene lost 4 bases, with 10 bases spanning the gap. From germline, CDR1 is SGHAT and CDR2 FQNNGV. CDR3 residues: CASNSGPTGELFF. As DNA, the CDR3 is TGTGCCAGCAATAGCGGACCCACCGGGGAGCTGTTTTTT.

The chain links TRBV11-2 to TRBJ1-1; TRBD1 matches 7 bases. Germline-derived CDR1 and CDR2 are SGHAT and FQNNGV. V was clipped by 1 base and J by 8 bases; unmatched bases: 4. The length of the CDR3 is 13 residues. The CDR3 spells CASSLVRGVEAFF. Here the CDR3 DNA reads TGTGCCAGCAGCTTAGTCAGGGGGGTGGAAGCTTTCTTT.

This clone has a single count. The chain is built from TRBV3-1 (or the pseudogene TRBV3-2) and TRBJ2-1; TRBD2 matches 11 bases. Germline lookup yields CDR1 LGHDT and CDR2 YNNKEL (reference sequence). This CDR3 has 17 amino acids. The V gene end was trimmed by 1 base and the J gene end by 3 bases; junction bases not matched to a gene: 5. CDR3 bases: TGTGCCAGCAGCCAAGTCGGACTAGCGGGTTACTACAATGAGCAGTTCTTC. Translating gives CASSQVGLAGYYNEQFF.